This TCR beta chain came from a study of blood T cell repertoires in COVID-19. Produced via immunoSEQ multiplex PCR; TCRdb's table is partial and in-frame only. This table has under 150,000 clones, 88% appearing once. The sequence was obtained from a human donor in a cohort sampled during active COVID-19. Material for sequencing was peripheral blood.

In DNA form, the CDR3 reads TGCGCCAGCAGCACGGGGGGTACGGTCACAGATACGCAGTATTTT. Translated: CASSTGGTVTDTQYF. The J gene is TRBJ2-3, the V gene TRBV5-1, with TRBD2 matching 7 bases. Germline loops: CDR1 SGHRS, CDR2 YFSETQ. V lost 4 bases and J lost 2; bases outside the gene matches: 7. CDR3 length: 15 residues.